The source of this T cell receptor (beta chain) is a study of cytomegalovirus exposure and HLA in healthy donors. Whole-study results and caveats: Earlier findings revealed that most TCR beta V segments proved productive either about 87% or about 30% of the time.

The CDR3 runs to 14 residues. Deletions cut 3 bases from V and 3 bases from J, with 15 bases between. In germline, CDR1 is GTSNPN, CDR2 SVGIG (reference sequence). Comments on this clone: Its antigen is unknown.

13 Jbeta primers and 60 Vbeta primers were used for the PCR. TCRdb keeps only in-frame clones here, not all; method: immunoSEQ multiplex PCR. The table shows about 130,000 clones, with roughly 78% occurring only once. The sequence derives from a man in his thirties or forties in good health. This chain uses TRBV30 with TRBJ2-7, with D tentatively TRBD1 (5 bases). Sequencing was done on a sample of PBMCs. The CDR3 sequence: CAWRWDRGLYEQYF. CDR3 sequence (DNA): TGTGCCTGGAGGTGGGATAGGGGCCTCTACGAGCAGTACTTC.